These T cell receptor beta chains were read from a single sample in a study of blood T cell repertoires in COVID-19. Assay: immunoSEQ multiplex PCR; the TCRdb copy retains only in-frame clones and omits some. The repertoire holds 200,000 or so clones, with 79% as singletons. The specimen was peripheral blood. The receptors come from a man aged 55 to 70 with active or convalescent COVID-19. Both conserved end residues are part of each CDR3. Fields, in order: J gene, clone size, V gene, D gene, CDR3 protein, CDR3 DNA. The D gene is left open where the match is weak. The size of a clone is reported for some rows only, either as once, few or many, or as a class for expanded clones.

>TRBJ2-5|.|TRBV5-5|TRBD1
CASSTRDSQETQYF
TGTGCCAGCAGCACCCGGGACAGCCAAGAGACCCAGTACTTC
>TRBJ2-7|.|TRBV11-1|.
CASSPPSGYSRGEQYF
TGTGCCAGCAGCCCGCCCTCGGGGTATTCCCGAGGGGAGCAGTACTTC
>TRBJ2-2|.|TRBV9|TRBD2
CASSPGMIAGAGELFF
TGTGCCAGCAGCCCTGGGATGATAGCGGGTGCCGGGGAGCTGTTTTTT
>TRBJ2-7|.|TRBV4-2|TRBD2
CASSGRTSGISHEQYF
TGTGCCAGCAGCGGCCGGACTAGCGGGATTAGTCACGAGCAGTACTTC
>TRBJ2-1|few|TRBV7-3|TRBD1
CASSLGGQADNEQFF
TGTGCCAGCAGCTTAGGGGGACAGGCGGACAATGAGCAGTTCTTC
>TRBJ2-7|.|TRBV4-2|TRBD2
CASSQDSSGRNYEQYF
TGTGCCAGCAGCCAAGACTCTAGCGGGAGGAATTACGAGCAGTACTTC
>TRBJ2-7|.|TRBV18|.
CASSPGEGEQYF
TGTGCCAGCTCACCCGGAGAAGGCGAGCAGTACTTC
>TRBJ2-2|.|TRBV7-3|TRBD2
CASSPLFKLAGAPGELFF
TGTGCCAGCAGCCCACTTTTTAAGCTAGCGGGAGCTCCCGGGGAGCTGTTTTTT
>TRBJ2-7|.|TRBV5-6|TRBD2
CASSLGSGYLYEQYF
TGTGCCAGCAGCTTGGGTAGCGGGTATTTGTACGAGCAGTACTTC
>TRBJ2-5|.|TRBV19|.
CASSDASVDIQETQYF
TGTGCCAGTAGTGACGCCTCGGTCGACATCCAAGAGACCCAGTACTTC
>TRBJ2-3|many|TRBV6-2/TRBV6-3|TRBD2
CASSPGTSGNTQYF
TGTGCCAGCAGTCCCGGGACTAGCGGGAACACGCAGTATTTT
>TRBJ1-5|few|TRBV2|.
CASSDLREGQPQHF
TGTGCCAGCAGTGACCTCAGGGAGGGTCAGCCCCAGCATTTT
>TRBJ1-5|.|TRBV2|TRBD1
CASSAGQGNNQPQHF
TGTGCCAGCAGTGCCGGACAGGGGAACAATCAGCCCCAGCATTTT
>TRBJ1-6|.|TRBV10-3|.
CATLGGGNSPLHF
TGTGCCACCCTGGGGGGAGGTAATTCACCCCTCCACTTT
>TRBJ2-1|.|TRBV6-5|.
CASSRDYEQFF
TGTGCCAGCAGCCGGGACTATGAGCAGTTCTTC
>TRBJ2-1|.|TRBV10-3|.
CAISESTSGDEQFF
TGTGCCATCAGTGAGTCGACGTCAGGGGATGAGCAGTTCTTC
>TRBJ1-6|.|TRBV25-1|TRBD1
CASRAQGFKPLHF
TGTGCCAGCAGAGCACAGGGGTTCAAGCCCCTCCACTTT
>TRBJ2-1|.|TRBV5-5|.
CASSLSRTALDYNEQFF
TGTGCCAGCAGCCTATCCAGGACAGCTCTAGACTACAATGAGCAGTTCTTC
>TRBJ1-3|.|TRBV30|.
CAWSVLQGGNTIYF
TGTGCCTGGAGTGTATTGCAGGGCGGAAACACCATATATTTT
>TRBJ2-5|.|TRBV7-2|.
CASSLAMAGETQYF
TGTGCCAGCAGCCTAGCTATGGCGGGGGAGACCCAGTACTTC
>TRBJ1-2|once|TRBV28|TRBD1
CASSLGGTGGMGNYGYTF
TGTGCCAGCAGTTTAGGTGGGACAGGGGGCATGGGTAACTATGGCTACACCTTC
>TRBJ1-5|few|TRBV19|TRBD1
CASSASDRAGQPQHF
TGTGCCAGTAGTGCCTCCGACAGGGCAGGTCAGCCCCAGCATTTT
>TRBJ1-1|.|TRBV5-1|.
CASSRGGEGTEAFF
TGCGCCAGCAGCAGGGGAGGGGAAGGGACTGAAGCTTTCTTT